The 25 T cell receptor beta chains presented below share a single source sample, sequenced in a study of T cell changes during pregnancy in multiple sclerosis. Produced via immunoSEQ multiplex PCR; TCRdb's table is partial and in-frame only. The sample lists about 36,000 clones, 90% to 95% seen once, with 0.35% to 0.5% in the top ten. The sequencing used CD4+ T cells from peripheral blood mononuclear cells, collected in the first trimester of pregnancy. The receptors here all came from a female donor with multiple sclerosis, enrolled in a pregnancy study.

The rearrangement links TRBV5-5 to TRBJ2-1, with D possibly being TRBD2 (6 bases). V shed 5 bases and J shed 8 bases, with 17 bases lying between them. CDR1 is SGHKS, CDR2 YYEKEE, per germline (reference sequence). This CDR3 is built from 14 residues. CDR3 DNA sequence: TGTGCCAGCAGTCTTCTCTGGGGGGTCGATGAGCAGTTCTTC. Amino acid sequence: CASSLLWGVDEQFF.

This chain links TRBV9 with TRBJ2-1; 8 nucleotides align to TRBD1. J was trimmed by 10 bases and V by 0 bases; bases with no gene match: 9. The CDR3 length is 15 residues. The germline V gene has CDR1 SGDLS and CDR2 YYNGEE. This CDR3 reads CASSVAVTGVQEQFF. CDR3 coding DNA: TGTGCCAGCAGCGTAGCGGTGACAGGGGTCCAGGAGCAGTTCTTC.

The count of this clone is one. The chain links TRBV6-5 to TRBJ2-1; tentatively, D is TRBD2 (5 bases). The CDR3 covers 16 residues. Trimming pared 4 bases from V and 5 bases from J, leaving 18 bases between. Germline-derived CDR1 and CDR2 are MNHEY and SVGAGI. The CDR3 reads CASSSTVPREDNEQFF. The CDR3 region has the DNA TGTGCCAGCAGTTCCACGGTCCCTCGGGAAGACAATGAGCAGTTCTTC.

The chain carries TRBV9 and TRBJ2-1; TRBD2 matches at 12 bases. The CDR3 has 17 amino acids. With 5 bases clipped from V and 7 bases from J, the junction kept 13 bases outside the gene matches. The germline CDR1 and CDR2 sequences are SGDLS and YYNGEE. CDR3 DNA: TGTGCCAGCAGTGGGGGACTAGCGGGCCTTCCGGGGAATGAGCAGTTCTTC. Its translation is CASSGGLAGLPGNEQFF.

The chain links TRBV9 to TRBJ1-6, with 9 nucleotides matching TRBD1. V was pared by 0 bases and J by 7 bases, with 11 bases of the junction left unmatched. This CDR3 contains 18 residues. Germline V gene data show CDR1 as SGDLS and CDR2 as YYNGEE. The DNA of the CDR3 is TGTGCCAGCAGCGTAGTAGAGGGGGACAGGGAATCGAATTCACCCCTCCACTTT. It specifies CASSVVEGDRESNSPLHF.

This chain links TRBV12-5 with TRBJ1-2; 10 positions agree with TRBD1. The CDR3 is 16 amino acids. Germline values: CDR1 LGHNT, CDR2 FRNRAP. V lost 4 bases, J lost 3 bases, and 8 bases stayed unmatched. The CDR3 DNA is TGTGCTAGTGGTTCGTTCCGAGACAGGGGGCACTATGGCTACACCTTC. Translation gives CASGSFRDRGHYGYTF.

The genes are TRBV19 and TRBJ1-5; TRBD1 might be the D (5 bases). Germline V CDR1 and CDR2: LNHDA, SQIVND (reference sequence). V lost 7 bases, J lost 0 bases, and 13 bases lay in between. The CDR3 runs to 15 residues. CDR3 sequence (DNA): TGTGCCAGTACCCCGGACGGGGGTAGCAATCAGCCCCAGCATTTT. The encoded protein is CASTPDGGSNQPQHF.

The chain links TRBV6-6 to TRBJ1-6; TRBD1 is a possible D gene (5 bases). The CDR3 is 13 residues long. The V and J ends lost 6 bases and 6 bases respectively, with 9 bases between them. CDR1 MNHNY and CDR2 SVGAGI come from the germline V gene (reference sequence). CDR3 protein: CASRRQSNSPLHF. The DNA for the CDR3 is TGTGCCAGCAGGAGACAGAGTAATTCACCCCTCCACTTT.

The rearrangement uses TRBV20-1 and TRBJ2-1; D gene uncertain. V dropped 6 bases and J dropped 7 bases, with 10 bases sitting between them. This CDR3 region has 11 residues. The germline CDR1 and CDR2 sequences are DFQATT and SNEGSKA (reference sequence). The CDR3: CSAPQVNEQFF. In nucleotides, the CDR3 is TGCAGTGCCCCTCAGGTAAATGAGCAGTTCTTC.

The rearrangement joins TRBV18 to TRBJ1-6, with D tentatively TRBD1 (6 bases). Looked up from germline, CDR1 is KGHSH and CDR2 is LQKENI. V lost 6 bases and J lost 6, with 15 bases in between. CDR3 length: 15 residues. The CDR3 DNA reads as TGTGCCAGCTCTTTTGAGACAGGACTTAATTCACCCCTCCACTTT. The encoded protein is CASSFETGLNSPLHF.

The V gene is TRBV18, the J gene TRBJ2-7; TRBD1 matches at 8 bases. The CDR3 covers 13 residues. CDR1 is KGHSH and CDR2 is LQKENI in the germline V gene. V was clipped by 8 bases and J by 5 bases; unmatched bases: 8. The CDR3 reads CASGSGQANEQYF. In nucleotides, the CDR3 is TGTGCCAGCGGATCGGGACAGGCCAACGAGCAGTACTTC.

This chain joins TRBV6-5 and TRBJ2-5, with D tentatively TRBD2 (7 bases). Germline lookup yields CDR1 MNHEY and CDR2 SVGAGI. The CDR3 loop spans 16 amino acids. Trimming removed 4 bases from V and 4 bases from J, with 19 bases in between. CDR3 DNA sequence: TGTGCCAGCAGTTCGTTTGGGGGGGGCTTGGCAGAGACCCAGTACTTC. Its translation: CASSSFGGGLAETQYF.

This clone was seen a few times. This chain uses TRBV4-1 with TRBJ1-3; unclear D gene. Germline values: CDR1 MGHRA, CDR2 YSYEKL. The CDR3 runs 17 residues. V was clipped by 0 bases and J by 0 bases, with 12 bases between them. The CDR3 nucleotides are TGCGCCAGCAGCCAAGAGCTGACTCCCCGCTCTGGAAACACCATATATTTT. Residues: CASSQELTPRSGNTIYF.

CDR3 sequence: CASSEPGGEETQYF. CDR3 DNA: TGTGCCAGCAGTGAACCAGGGGGCGAGGAGACCCAGTACTTC. The chain has TRBV25-1 and TRBJ2-5; 8 positions match TRBD1. The CDR3 has 14 residues. After removal of 2 bases from V and 5 bases from J, the junction contained 4 bases not matched to a gene. Germline V CDR1 and CDR2: MGHDK, SYGVNS.

The chain couples TRBV6-5 to TRBJ2-7, with D perhaps matching TRBD1 (6 bases). The CDR3 runs to 13 residues. V lost 6 bases and J 5 bases, leaving 14 bases between the germline ends. Germline loops: CDR1 MNHEY, CDR2 SVGAGI. Here the CDR3 DNA reads TGTGCCAGCAGCCCACAGGGAAGGAACGAGCAGTACTTC. Amino acid sequence: CASSPQGRNEQYF.

V usage is TRBV5-4 and J usage is TRBJ1-3, with TRBD1 matching 10 bases. Trimming took 4 bases from V and 1 from J; bases not matched to a gene: 5. The CDR3 runs 16 residues. Germline CDR1 SGHNT, CDR2 YYREEE (reference sequence). The CDR3 spells CASSPGQGSSGNTIYF. The CDR3 coding sequence is TGTGCCAGCAGCCCGGGACAGGGGAGTTCTGGAAACACCATATATTTT.

This chain connects TRBV18 to TRBJ1-1; D ambiguous. The CDR3 is 15 residues long. Per germline, CDR1 KGHSH and CDR2 LQKENI. Trimming stripped 1 base from V and 5 bases from J, with 14 bases between. The CDR3 coding sequence is TGTGCCAGCTCACCACAACCGGGAGCTAGGACTGAAGCTTTCTTT. Residues: CASSPQPGARTEAFF. The whole variable domain, filled in from reference TRBV18 and TRBJ1-1, reads NAGVMQNPRHLVRRRGQEARLRCSPMKGHSHVYWYRQLPEEGLKFMVYLQKENIIDESGMPKERFSAEFPKEGPSILRIQQVVRGDSAAYFCASSPQPGARTEAFFGQGTRLTVV.

The chain joins TRBV5-4 to TRBJ2-1, with 8 nucleotides matching TRBD2. V dropped 3 bases and J dropped 0; count of bases not matched to a gene: 11. CDR3 length: 18 residues. Germline CDR1 and CDR2: SGHNT and YYREEE (reference sequence). The CDR3 sequence: CASSSRGTSGLSYNEQFF. The CDR3 bases are TGTGCCAGCAGCTCGCGAGGTACTAGCGGCCTCTCCTACAATGAGCAGTTCTTC.

Remarks on this clone: The sample carries other DNA sequences with the same CDR3. The chain has TRBV5-1 and TRBJ2-2, with a tentative D call TRBD1 (5 bases). This CDR3 comprises 14 residues. V lost 1 base and J 2 bases, leaving 6 bases between the germline ends. The germline V gene has CDR1 SGHRS and CDR2 YFSETQ. CDR3 loop: CASSLTGNTGELFF. CDR3 in DNA: TGCGCCAGCAGCTTGACAGGAAACACCGGGGAGCTGTTTTTT.

This chain connects TRBV6-6 to TRBJ1-1; no definite D call. Per germline, CDR1 MNHNY and CDR2 SVGAGI (reference sequence). This CDR3 spans 11 amino acids. V was clipped by 3 bases and J by 10 bases, with 9 bases between them. The CDR3 here is CASSYGWRAFF. The CDR3 coding sequence is TGTGCCAGCAGTTATGGATGGAGAGCTTTCTTT.

The chain joins TRBV4-3 to TRBJ2-3; D perhaps matches TRBD2 (6 bases). The CDR3 has 18 residues. Trimming took 5 bases from V and 2 from J, leaving 23 bases between them. Germline V lookup: CDR1 LGHNA, CDR2 YSLEER. The CDR3, as DNA: TGCGCCAGCAGCTCCAAGAGATACCGGGACTTAATCACAGATACGCAGTATTTT. This encodes CASSSKRYRDLITDTQYF.

This chain uses TRBV10-3 with TRBJ1-1, with D possibly TRBD1 on 6 matching bases. The CDR3 totals 13 residues. The V end lost 4 bases, the J end lost 5 bases, and 11 bases lay between the germline ends. CDR1 is ENHRY and CDR2 is SYGVKD in the germline V gene. The CDR3 is CAISGQGMTEAFF. CDR3 in DNA: TGTGCCATCAGTGGGCAGGGGATGACTGAAGCTTTCTTT.

J is TRBJ1-5 and V is TRBV7-2; 9 positions match TRBD1. The CDR3 has 18 residues. Germline V gives CDR1 SGHTA, CDR2 FQGNSA. After removal of 3 bases from V and 2 bases from J, the junction contained 11 bases not matched to a gene. CDR3 sequence reads: CASSLGYRGRLGNQPQHF. CDR3 sequence (DNA): TGTGCCAGCAGCTTGGGGTACAGGGGGCGATTGGGCAATCAGCCCCAGCATTTT.

This chain uses TRBV18 with TRBJ1-2; TRBD1 aligns across 7 bases. Germline lookup yields CDR1 KGHSH and CDR2 LQKENI. This CDR3 region has 13 residues. After removal of 2 bases from V and 3 bases from J, the junction contained 0 bases not matched to a gene. CDR3 protein: CASSPTGDYGYTF. In DNA, the CDR3 is TGTGCCAGCTCACCAACAGGGGACTATGGCTACACCTTC. The complete variable domain, with remaining parts taken from reference TRBV18 and TRBJ1-2, reads NAGVMQNPRHLVRRRGQEARLRCSPMKGHSHVYWYRQLPEEGLKFMVYLQKENIIDESGMPKERFSAEFPKEGPSILRIQQVVRGDSAAYFCASSPTGDYGYTFGSGTRLTVV.

The gene calls are TRBV5-1 and TRBJ2-3; TRBD1 might be the D (6 bases). Germline V gives CDR1 SGHRS, CDR2 YFSETQ. The length of the CDR3 is 16 residues. Trimming took off 4 bases at V and 1 base at J, with 16 bases between the two ends. CDR3 in DNA: TGCGCCAGCAGCACCCTAGGCGCAGGGGGCACAGATACGCAGTATTTT. It codes for CASSTLGAGGTDTQYF.